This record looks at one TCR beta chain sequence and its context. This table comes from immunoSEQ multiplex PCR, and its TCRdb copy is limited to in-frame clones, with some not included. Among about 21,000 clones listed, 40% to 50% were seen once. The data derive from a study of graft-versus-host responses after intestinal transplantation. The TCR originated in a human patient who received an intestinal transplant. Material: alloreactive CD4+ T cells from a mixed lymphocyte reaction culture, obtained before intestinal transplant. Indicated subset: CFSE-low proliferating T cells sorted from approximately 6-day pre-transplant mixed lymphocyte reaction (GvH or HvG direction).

The CDR3, as DNA: TGCGCCAGCAGCTTGGGGGGCCAGGCCGGCTACACCTTC. Translated: CASSLGGQAGYTF. This rearrangement joins TRBV5-1 to TRBJ1-2; D is possibly TRBD1 (5 bases). V was pared by 0 bases and J by 8 bases, with 11 bases between. CDR1 SGHRS and CDR2 YFSETQ come from the germline V gene. The CDR3 loop spans 13 amino acids.